What follows are 30 T cell receptor beta chains derived from one specimen sequenced in a study of technical replicates of blood from several donors. TCRdb's table, derived via immunoSEQ multiplex PCR, lists solely in-frame clones and lacks some. Seen here are tens of thousands of clones, roughly 90% observed once, and the top ten hold around 0.4%. The sample comprised T cells isolated from PBMCs. These receptors were taken from a human donor in good health.

V is TRBV11-2 and J is TRBJ2-3; tentatively, D is TRBD2 (7 bases). There are 17 residues in the CDR3. V lost 4 bases and J lost 1, with 18 bases in between. Germline CDR1 is SGHAT and CDR2 is FQNNGV. CDR3 residues: CASSSLGGGAGTDTQYF. Written as DNA, the CDR3 is TGTGCCAGCAGCTCCTTAGGGGGGGGCGCAGGCACAGATACGCAGTATTTT. Complete variable domain (other parts from reference TRBV11-2 and TRBJ2-3): EAGVAQSPRYKIIEKRQSVAFWCNPISGHATLYWYQQILGQGPKLLIQFQNNGVVDDSQLPKDRFSAERLKGVDSTLKIQPAKLEDSAVYLCASSSLGGGAGTDTQYFGPGTRLTVL.

This rearrangement joins TRBV10-3 to TRBJ2-2; 11 nucleotides match TRBD2. J gave up 4 bases and V 0 bases, and 1 base lay outside the gene matches. The germline V gene has CDR1 ENHRY and CDR2 SYGVKD. The CDR3 runs to 16 residues. The CDR3 DNA is TGTGCCATCAGTGAGTCAACTAGCGGGGGCACCGGGGAGCTGTTTTTT. It codes for CAISESTSGGTGELFF.

V gene TRBV11-2 combines with J gene TRBJ2-7; TRBD2 aligns across 9 bases. V trimming: 4 bases; J trimming: 1 base; junction bases outside the gene matches: 11. In germline, CDR1 is SGHAT, CDR2 FQNNGV. This CDR3 has 17 residues. CDR3 in DNA: TGTGCCAGCAGCTCCCGGAATAGCGGGAGTCAATCCTACGAGCAGTACTTC. This codes for CASSSRNSGSQSYEQYF. The full variable domain, in which reference TRBV11-2 and TRBJ2-7 provide the parts outside the CDR3, is EAGVAQSPRYKIIEKRQSVAFWCNPISGHATLYWYQQILGQGPKLLIQFQNNGVVDDSQLPKDRFSAERLKGVDSTLKIQPAKLEDSAVYLCASSSRNSGSQSYEQYFGPGTRLTVT.

V usage is TRBV6-5 and J usage is TRBJ1-1, with no clear D. CDR3 size: 13 residues. CDR1 is MNHEY, CDR2 SVGAGI, per germline. Deletions cut 0 bases from V and 4 bases from J, with 6 bases between. CDR3 loop: CASSYSPSTEAFF. In DNA form, the CDR3 reads TGTGCCAGCAGTTACTCCCCGAGCACTGAAGCTTTCTTT.

This clone was seen a handful of times. This sequence joins TRBV27 and TRBJ1-5; possible D gene TRBD1, 6 bases. V was clipped by 7 bases and J by 2 bases, with 15 bases between them. The CDR3 totals 15 residues. The V gene's germline CDR1 is MNHEY and CDR2 SMNVEV (reference sequence). CDR3 loop: CASKPGTKGNQPQHF. The CDR3 nucleotides are TGTGCCAGCAAACCCGGGACAAAAGGCAATCAGCCCCAGCATTTT.

The genes are TRBV29-1 and TRBJ2-3, with a weak D call TRBD2 (7 bases). Germline V gene data show CDR1 as SQVTM and CDR2 as ANQGSEA. The CDR3 extends over 14 amino acids. V gave up 6 bases and J gave up 3 bases, with 16 bases separating them. The CDR3 here is CSVRGGTTTDTQYF. The DNA of the CDR3 is TGCAGCGTGCGAGGGGGGACTACTACAGATACGCAGTATTTT.

V usage is TRBV10-3 and J usage is TRBJ2-4; D is possibly TRBD2 (5 bases). This CDR3 spans 15 amino acids. Trimming removed 4 bases at V and 5 bases at J, with 15 bases between. Germline V gene sequence: CDR1 ENHRY, CDR2 SYGVKD. CDR3 coding DNA: TGTGCCATCAGTGGGACTCACGAAGTCCAAAACATTCAGTACTTC. Amino acid sequence: CAISGTHEVQNIQYF.

V and J are TRBV5-5 and TRBJ1-1; no clear D gene. CDR3 length: 14 residues. Per the germline V gene, CDR1 is SGHKS and CDR2 is YYEKEE (reference sequence). V was pared by 1 base and J by 1 base, with 8 bases between. The CDR3 sequence is CASSLLAENTEAFF. The CDR3 region has the DNA TGTGCCAGCAGCTTGTTGGCTGAGAACACTGAAGCTTTCTTT.

The genes are TRBV18 and TRBJ2-3; 8 bases are shared with TRBD2. Germline CDR1 is KGHSH and CDR2 is LQKENI. J gave up 3 bases and V 5 bases, and 4 bases lay outside the gene matches. CDR3 length: 14 residues. The CDR3 coding sequence is TGTGCCAGCTCAGTAAGCGGGAGAACAGATACGCAGTATTTT. Translation gives CASSVSGRTDTQYF.

The chain recombines TRBV28 with TRBJ2-7, with TRBD2 matching 7 bases. The CDR3 covers 14 residues. The V gene's germline CDR1 is MDHEN and CDR2 SYDVKM. The V segment lost 5 bases and the J segment 1 base; nucleotides outside the gene matches: 5. CDR3 DNA sequence: TGTGCCAGCAGTCCGGGAGGAGAGTCCTACGAGCAGTACTTC. Translation: CASSPGGESYEQYF.

The genes are TRBV12-5 and TRBJ1-2; D is perhaps TRBD1 (6 bases). The CDR3 sequence is 15 residues long. The V gene's germline CDR1 is LGHNT and CDR2 FRNRAP. The V and J ends lost 2 bases and 8 bases respectively, with 18 bases between them. The CDR3 DNA follows: TGTGCTAGTGGTTTGACTCTTCAGGGGAGGGGAGGCTACACCTTC. It yields the protein CASGLTLQGRGGYTF.

The chain joins TRBV19 to TRBJ1-5; D is unclear. Trimming pared 3 bases from V and 3 bases from J, leaving 6 bases between. Germline V lookup: CDR1 LNHDA, CDR2 SQIVND (reference sequence). There are 13 residues in the CDR3. The CDR3 region has the DNA TGTGCCAGTAGTATCCCGTTCAATCAGCCCCAGCATTTT. Translating gives CASSIPFNQPQHF. The full variable domain, rest sourced from reference TRBV19 and TRBJ1-5, is DGGITQSPKYLFRKEGQNVTLSCEQNLNHDAMYWYRQDPGQGLRLIYYSQIVNDFQKGDIAEGYSVSREKKESFPLTVTSAQKNPTAFYLCASSIPFNQPQHFGDGTRLSIL.

The chain couples TRBV5-1 to TRBJ2-1; D perhaps matches TRBD1 (7 bases). V dropped 3 bases and J dropped 8 bases, with 15 bases sitting between them. Germline-derived CDR1 and CDR2 are SGHRS and YFSETQ. The CDR3 is made up of 14 amino acids. CDR3: CASSWTTGDYEQFF. CDR3 DNA sequence: TGCGCCAGCAGCTGGACTACAGGGGACTATGAGCAGTTCTTC.

The chain couples TRBV7-2 to TRBJ2-1, with a weak D call TRBD2 (6 bases). Trimming stripped 4 bases from V and 4 bases from J, with 17 bases between. Germline V gives CDR1 SGHTA, CDR2 FQGNSA. This CDR3 spans 16 amino acids. The CDR3 reads CASSSRTAGSYNEQFF. For the CDR3, the DNA is TGTGCCAGCAGCTCCAGGACGGCGGGATCGTACAATGAGCAGTTCTTC. Supplemented by reference TRBV7-2 and TRBJ2-1, the full variable domain reads GAGVSQSPSNKVTEKGKDVELRCDPISGHTALYWYRQSLGQGLEFLIYFQGNSAPDKSGLPSDRFSAERTGGSVSTLTIQRTQQEDSAVYLCASSSRTAGSYNEQFFGPGTRLTVL.

The chain is built from TRBV27 and TRBJ2-1; 15 nucleotides align to TRBD2. The CDR3 has 19 amino acids. CDR1 MNHEY and CDR2 SMNVEV come from the germline V gene (reference sequence). Germline trimming cut 4 bases from V and 2 bases from J; bases unmatched to any gene: 9. This chain's CDR3 is CASSSPGLAGGGPYNEQFF. CDR3 sequence (DNA): TGTGCCAGCAGTTCGCCGGGACTAGCGGGAGGAGGGCCCTACAATGAGCAGTTCTTC.

The CDR3 is CASSLVPGTPSRELFF. The CDR3 region has the DNA TGTGCCAGCAGCCTTGTCCCGGGGACTCCTTCTAGGGAGCTGTTTTTT. This rearrangement joins TRBV7-9 to TRBJ2-2; D might be TRBD2 (6 bases). V lost 5 bases and J lost 9, with 22 bases in between. The CDR3 has 16 amino acids. Germline V gene sequence: CDR1 SEHNR, CDR2 FQNEAQ (reference sequence).

The chain is built from TRBV27 and TRBJ2-1; D is possibly TRBD2 (5 bases). Germline CDR1 and CDR2: MNHEY and SMNVEV (reference sequence). The V gene lost 5 bases and the J gene lost 5 bases, with 16 bases spanning the gap. This CDR3 region has 15 residues. In nucleotides, the CDR3 is TGTGCCAGCAGTCAGACTACCAGATTGAACAATGAGCAGTTCTTC. This sequence encodes CASSQTTRLNNEQFF.

The V gene is TRBV30, the J gene TRBJ2-1, with 9 bases that match TRBD1. The CDR3 is 14 residues long. V gave up 3 bases and J gave up 6 bases; unmatched junction bases: 6. Per the germline V gene, CDR1 is GTSNPN and CDR2 is SVGIG (reference sequence). The CDR3 region is CAWSAGTGSNEQFF. In DNA form, the CDR3 reads TGTGCCTGGAGCGCCGGGACAGGGTCCAATGAGCAGTTCTTC.

The V gene is TRBV11-2, the J gene TRBJ2-7; 10 nucleotides agree with TRBD2. Germline V gives CDR1 SGHAT, CDR2 FQNNGV. V trimming: 3 bases; J trimming: 3 bases; junction bases outside the gene matches: 2. The CDR3 consists of 14 residues. The CDR3 nucleotides are TGTGCCAGCAGCTTCGGACTAGCGGTCTACGAGCAGTACTTC. This translates into CASSFGLAVYEQYF.

Only one count was recorded for this clone. The chain recombines TRBV10-3 with TRBJ2-1, with 9 bases lining up with TRBD1. This CDR3 comprises 16 residues. V lost 4 bases and J lost 1; bases outside the gene matches: 5. Per germline, CDR1 ENHRY and CDR2 SYGVKD. In DNA, the CDR3 is TGTGCCATCAGTGTAGACAGGGGGGCATCCTACAATGAGCAGTTCTTC. Encoded protein: CAISVDRGASYNEQFF.

The chain couples TRBV15 to TRBJ1-5; D is unresolved. V lost 1 base, J lost 0 bases, and 13 bases lay in between. Germline V CDR1 and CDR2: LNHNV, YYDKDF (reference sequence). This CDR3 comprises 17 residues. The CDR3 reads CATSRGLRGNSNQPQHF. Written as DNA, the CDR3 is TGTGCCACCAGCAGAGGGTTACGGGGAAATAGCAATCAGCCCCAGCATTTT.

The gene calls are TRBV11-2 and TRBJ1-1; the match to TRBD1 covers 8 bases. There are 15 residues in the CDR3. Unmatched junction bases numbered 5, after V lost 4 bases and J lost 1 base. Germline V gene sequence: CDR1 SGHAT, CDR2 FQNNGV. The CDR3 nucleotides read TGTGCCAGCAGCTCCAGGGACAGGAGGAACACTGAAGCTTTCTTT. It encodes CASSSRDRRNTEAFF.

The rearrangement uses TRBV19 and TRBJ2-7; D is unclear. Germline V gene lookup returns CDR1 LNHDA and CDR2 SQIVND (reference sequence). The CDR3 has 13 residues. The ends were cut back, 5 bases at V and 5 bases at J, with 13 bases in the middle. The CDR3 sequence is CASSPSLWHEQYF. The CDR3 bases are TGTGCCAGTAGTCCAAGTCTTTGGCACGAGCAGTACTTC. Based on the CDR3 plus reference TRBV19 and TRBJ2-7, the full variable domain is DGGITQSPKYLFRKEGQNVTLSCEQNLNHDAMYWYRQDPGQGLRLIYYSQIVNDFQKGDIAEGYSVSREKKESFPLTVTSAQKNPTAFYLCASSPSLWHEQYFGPGTRLTVT.

The genes are TRBV15 and TRBJ1-1, with D perhaps matching TRBD1 (5 bases). Germline CDR1 LNHNV, CDR2 YYDKDF (reference sequence). The V end was cut by 8 bases, the J end by 1 base, with 11 bases between. CDR3 length: 13 amino acids. The CDR3 loop reads CATAGTENTEAFF. CDR3 nucleotide sequence: TGTGCCACCGCCGGGACTGAGAACACTGAAGCTTTCTTT.

The rearrangement joins TRBV5-6 to TRBJ2-5; D gene ambiguous. The CDR3 is 13 residues long. Trimming left V 4 bases short and J 1 base short, with 8 bases between. Looked up from germline, CDR1 is SGHDT and CDR2 is YYEEEE. The CDR3 reads CASSGLIQETQYF. For the CDR3, the DNA is TGTGCCAGCAGCGGGCTGATCCAAGAGACCCAGTACTTC.

V usage is TRBV29-1 and J usage is TRBJ1-1, with 8 bases matching TRBD1. There are 12 residues in the CDR3. V dropped 7 bases and J dropped 0; count of bases not matched to a gene: 1. Germline loops: CDR1 SQVTM, CDR2 ANQGSEA. CDR3 DNA: TGCAGCGCACAGGGGGTGAACACTGAAGCTTTCTTT. Amino acid sequence: CSAQGVNTEAFF.

The V gene is TRBV4-1, the J gene TRBJ1-5, with TRBD1 as a possible D gene (5 bases). V was shortened by 4 bases and J by 0 bases, with 10 bases between the two germline ends. CDR1 is MGHRA and CDR2 is YSYEKL in the germline V gene. This CDR3 has 15 residues. The CDR3 sequence is CASSRLGLSNQPQHF. Here the CDR3 DNA reads TGCGCCAGCAGCCGGTTGGGGCTTAGCAATCAGCCCCAGCATTTT.

The V gene is TRBV15, the J gene TRBJ2-7, with D possibly being TRBD2 (6 bases). Germline assignment: CDR1 LNHNV and CDR2 YYDKDF (reference sequence). Trimming stripped 0 bases from V and 2 bases from J, with 11 bases between. The CDR3 is made up of 15 amino acids. CDR3 DNA: TGTGCCACCAGCAGAGATCCGGGGACTGCCTACGAGCAGTACTTC. Amino acids: CATSRDPGTAYEQYF.

CDR3: CATSRIRGHEQYF. The CDR3, as DNA: TGTGCCACCAGCAGAATCAGGGGCCACGAGCAGTACTTC. The rearrangement uses TRBV15 and TRBJ2-7, with D possibly being TRBD1 (6 bases). Deletions cut 2 bases from V and 5 bases from J, with 10 bases between. CDR1 is LNHNV, CDR2 YYDKDF, per germline (reference sequence). The CDR3 runs 13 residues.

V is TRBV4-1 and J is TRBJ2-5, with D possibly matching TRBD2 (5 bases). The CDR3 has 13 amino acids. The V gene's germline CDR1 is MGHRA and CDR2 YSYEKL. Trimming pared 4 bases from V and 7 bases from J, leaving 13 bases between. The CDR3 spells CASSRFGLRTQYF. In DNA, the CDR3 is TGCGCCAGCAGCCGCTTCGGACTTCGGACCCAGTACTTC.